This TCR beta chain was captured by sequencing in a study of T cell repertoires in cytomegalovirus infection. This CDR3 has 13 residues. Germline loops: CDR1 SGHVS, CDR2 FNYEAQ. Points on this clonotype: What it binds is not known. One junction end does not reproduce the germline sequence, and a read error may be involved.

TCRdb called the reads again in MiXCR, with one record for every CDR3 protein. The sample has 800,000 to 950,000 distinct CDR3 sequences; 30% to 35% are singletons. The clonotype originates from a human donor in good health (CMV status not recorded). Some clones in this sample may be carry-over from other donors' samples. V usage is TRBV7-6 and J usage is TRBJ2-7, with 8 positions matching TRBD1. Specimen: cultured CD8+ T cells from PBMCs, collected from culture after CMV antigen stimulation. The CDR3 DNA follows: TGTGCTAGCAGCTCGGACAGGGTCCACGAGCAGTACTTC. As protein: CASSSDRVHEQYF.